These 21 T cell receptor beta chains originate from one sample sequenced in a study of Graves' ophthalmopathy and Graves' hyperthyroidism. RNA transcripts yielded amplified TCR beta CDR3 regions. Scientists carried out first-round RT-PCR using HTBI primers and then a second-round multiplex PCR. TCRdb recomputed calls from the multiplex PCR reads with MiXCR, one row per CDR3 protein. The table includes almost 750,000 distinct CDR3 sequences, approximately 40% detected once. Sequenced: peripheral blood. These receptors all come from an adult man with Graves' ophthalmopathy.

There are a few counts of this clonotype. This chain joins TRBV6-1 and TRBJ1-1, with 8 bases matching TRBD1. The CDR3 covers 15 residues. Germline trimming cut 4 bases from V and 11 bases from J; bases unmatched to any gene: 15. Germline CDR1 reads MNHNS; CDR2 reads SASEGT. The CDR3 nucleotides read TGTGCCAGCAGTGCCGGATACACAGGACAGGGTACGGCTTTCTTT. Its translation is CASSAGYTGQGTAFF.

The chain employs TRBV7-9 and TRBJ1-3; D not resolved. CDR3 length: 17 amino acids. The V gene lost 6 bases and the J gene lost 0 bases, with 18 bases spanning the gap. CDR1 is SEHNR and CDR2 is FQNEAQ in the germline V gene (reference sequence). The CDR3 nucleotides read TGTGCCAGCAGTTACTCCGGCTCTAGGGCCTCTGGAAACACCATATATTTT. It codes for CASSYSGSRASGNTIYF.

This clonotype was found a few times. This chain joins TRBV20-1 and TRBJ2-7; D might be TRBD2 (5 bases). This CDR3 has 13 amino acids. V lost 6 bases, J lost 6 bases, and 18 bases lay in between. Germline CDR1 DFQATT, CDR2 SNEGSKA (reference sequence). CDR3 protein: CSALSTLAGEQYF. CDR3 DNA sequence: TGCAGTGCCCTCTCTACCCTCGCGGGCGAGCAGTACTTC.

This clonotype has a handful of counts. V is TRBV9 and J is TRBJ1-5; D is possibly TRBD1 (5 bases). Germline CDR1 reads SGDLS; CDR2 reads YYNGEE. V gave up 0 bases and J gave up 6 bases, with 13 bases separating them. This CDR3 has 15 residues. Here the CDR3 DNA reads TGTGCCAGCAGCGTAGACGGGGGGTCAGGTCAGCCCCAGCATTTT. Translated, it gives CASSVDGGSGQPQHF.

The chain couples TRBV7-9 to TRBJ1-1; tentatively, D is TRBD1 (5 bases). Deletions cut 1 base from V and 0 bases from J, with 9 bases between. The germline V gene has CDR1 SEHNR and CDR2 FQNEAQ (reference sequence). CDR3 length equals 15 residues. The CDR3 region has the DNA TGTGCCAGCAGCTTAGGGGACGCCATGAACACTGAAGCTTTCTTT. Translated: CASSLGDAMNTEAFF.

On this clonotype: The conserved final phenylalanine or tryptophan is absent from the CDR3, which likely points to a read error. The rearrangement joins TRBV20-1 to TRBJ2-5, with TRBD2 as a possible D gene (5 bases). Germline assignment: CDR1 DFQATT and CDR2 SNEGSKA (reference sequence). Trimming took off 6 bases at V and 6 bases at J, with 14 bases between the two ends. This CDR3 has 12 residues. This CDR3 is CSAPNGRQTQYV. For the CDR3, the DNA is TGCAGTGCACCTAATGGGAGACAGACCCAGTACGTC.

The gene calls are TRBV24-1 and TRBJ2-5; tentatively, D is TRBD2 (6 bases). CDR3 size: 16 residues. CDR1 is KGHDR and CDR2 is SFDVKD in the germline V gene. Trimming pared 1 base from V and 4 bases from J, leaving 15 bases between. The CDR3 sequence is CATSDLVGAGRETQYF. The DNA for the CDR3 is TGTGCCACCAGTGATTTAGTGGGCGCGGGGCGAGAGACCCAGTACTTC.

This clonotype was observed at least ten times. The chain joins TRBV6-5 to TRBJ1-6, with D unresolved. There are 15 residues in the CDR3. Germline V CDR1 and CDR2: MNHEY, SVGAGI. V gave up 2 bases and J gave up 8 bases, with 13 bases separating them. The CDR3, as DNA: TGTGCCAGCAGTTACGGGCATTTTACAGATTCACCCCTCCACTTT. This codes for CASSYGHFTDSPLHF.

This sequence joins TRBV24-1 and TRBJ1-5; maybe TRBD1 (5 bases). This CDR3 spans 15 amino acids. V lost 5 bases to trimming and J lost 5 bases, with 15 bases between them. Per germline, CDR1 KGHDR and CDR2 SFDVKD. Here the CDR3 reads CATSARGQWDQPQHF. CDR3 in DNA: TGTGCCACCAGTGCTAGGGGTCAATGGGATCAGCCCCAGCATTTT.

The gene calls are TRBV6-1 and TRBJ2-5; D not resolved. From germline, CDR1 is MNHNS and CDR2 SASEGT. The V gene lost 3 bases and the J gene lost 0 bases, with 8 bases spanning the gap. The CDR3 extends over 14 amino acids. This CDR3 reads CASSEISYQETQYF. The CDR3 region has the DNA TGTGCCAGCAGTGAGATCTCGTACCAAGAGACCCAGTACTTC.

The table lists this clonotype with many counts. The V gene is TRBV2, the J gene TRBJ1-5; no definite D call. Germline V lookup: CDR1 SNHLY, CDR2 FYNNEI. Between the trimmed V and J ends, which lost 3 bases and 1 base, there was a span of 10 bases. This CDR3 has 15 amino acids. The CDR3 protein is CASSERQNSNQPQHF. CDR3 sequence (DNA): TGTGCCAGCAGTGAGAGGCAGAACAGCAATCAGCCCCAGCATTTT.

Concerning this clonotype: Germline and junction disagree at one end, which may indicate a read error. The rearrangement joins TRBV2 to TRBJ1-4; TRBD1 agrees at 7 bases. Germline-derived CDR1 and CDR2 are SNHLY and FYNNEI. The CDR3 runs to 9 residues. CDR3 DNA sequence: TGTGCCAGCAGTGATAGCAGGGGGTTT. Translating it yields CASSDSRGF. The entire variable domain, with the rest obtained from reference TRBV2 and TRBJ1-4, is as follows: EPEVTQTPSHQVTQMGQEVILRCVPISNHLYFYWYRQILGQKVEFLVSFYNNEISEKSEIFDDQFSVERPDGSNFTLKIRSTKLEDSAMYFCASSDSRGFGSGTQLSVL.

With respect to this clonotype: A junction end diverges from the germline sequence, so it may reflect a read error. V gene TRBV7-2 combines with J gene TRBJ2-5; D might be TRBD1 (5 bases). The V gene's germline CDR1 is SGHTA and CDR2 FQGNSA. There are 13 residues in the CDR3. CDR3 region: CASSQGVPETQYF. The CDR3 DNA reads TGCGCCAGCAGCCAAGGGGTCCCAGAGACCCAGTACTTC.

The rearrangement joins TRBV15 to TRBJ2-7, with 8 bases matching TRBD2. Germline V gene sequence: CDR1 LNHNV, CDR2 YYDKDF (reference sequence). This CDR3 has 15 residues. After removal of 7 bases from V and 12 bases from J, the junction contained 20 bases not matched to a gene. The CDR3 loop reads CATTPRRGARETPYF. DNA for the CDR3: TGTGCCACCACCCCCCGGCGGGGGGCAAGAGAGACCCCGTACTTC.

This clonotype was seen ten or more times. This chain links TRBV2 with TRBJ1-3; a possible D gene is TRBD1 (6 bases). Germline values: CDR1 SNHLY, CDR2 FYNNEI. The CDR3 is 14 amino acids. V lost 8 bases, J lost 0 bases, and 11 bases lay in between. The CDR3 nucleotides are TGTGCCAGCTTTCGCAGGGGCTCTGGAAACACCATATATTTT. This translates into CASFRRGSGNTIYF.

The gene calls are TRBV29-1 and TRBJ1-2, with unresolved D. The CDR3 extends over 11 amino acids. Germline V lookup: CDR1 SQVTM, CDR2 ANQGSEA. Between the trimmed V and J ends, which lost 7 bases and 6 bases, there was a span of 12 bases. CDR3 amino acids: CSAGRNNGYTF. In nucleotides, the CDR3 is TGCAGCGCAGGACGGAACAATGGCTACACCTTC.

This clonotype was observed a few times. The V and J genes are TRBV6-5 and TRBJ2-7; 7 positions agree with TRBD1. This CDR3 region has 16 residues. Germline V lookup: CDR1 MNHEY, CDR2 SVGAGI. The V and J ends lost 6 bases and 0 bases, in that order; junction bases with no gene match: 11. CDR3 amino acids: CASRRDSAISSYEQYF. As DNA, the CDR3 is TGTGCCAGCAGGAGGGACAGCGCGATCAGCTCCTACGAGCAGTACTTC.

This clonotype was picked up many times. The chain uses TRBV20-1 and TRBJ1-4; maybe TRBD1 (5 bases). The CDR3 is 14 residues long. V lost 0 bases, J lost 14 bases, and 19 bases lay in between. Germline CDR1 reads DFQATT; CDR2 reads SNEGSKA (reference sequence). CDR3 region: CSARDHQGGPGLFF. In nucleotides, the CDR3 is TGCAGTGCTAGAGATCACCAGGGCGGTCCGGGTCTGTTTTTT.

This clonotype was counted at least ten times. This rearrangement joins TRBV29-1 to TRBJ1-2; D is perhaps TRBD1 (5 bases). Germline V gene lookup returns CDR1 SQVTM and CDR2 ANQGSEA. Between the trimmed V and J ends, which lost 2 bases and 5 bases, there was a span of 12 bases. CDR3 size: 13 residues. In DNA form, the CDR3 reads TGCAGCGTTGAAACCCAGGGACCGTATGGCTACACCTTC. Amino acids: CSVETQGPYGYTF.

The chain carries TRBV2 and TRBJ1-1; maybe TRBD1 (5 bases). This CDR3 is 13 amino acids long. Trimming removed 3 bases at V and 8 bases at J, with 13 bases between. CDR1 and CDR2 from the germline V gene are SNHLY and FYNNEI. The DNA of the CDR3 is TGTGCCAGCAGTGAGGTCCGGGGGGTAGAAGCTTTCTTT. Amino acids: CASSEVRGVEAFF.

On this clonotype: One end of the junction varies from germline; a read error may be responsible. The V and J genes are TRBV10-3 and TRBJ1-2; D uncertain. The CDR3 has 14 amino acids. Germline V gene data show CDR1 as ENHRY and CDR2 as SYGVKD. Here the CDR3 reads CTISESGLSSGYTF. DNA for the CDR3: TGTACCATCAGTGAGTCAGGCCTTTCATCGGGCTACACCTTC.